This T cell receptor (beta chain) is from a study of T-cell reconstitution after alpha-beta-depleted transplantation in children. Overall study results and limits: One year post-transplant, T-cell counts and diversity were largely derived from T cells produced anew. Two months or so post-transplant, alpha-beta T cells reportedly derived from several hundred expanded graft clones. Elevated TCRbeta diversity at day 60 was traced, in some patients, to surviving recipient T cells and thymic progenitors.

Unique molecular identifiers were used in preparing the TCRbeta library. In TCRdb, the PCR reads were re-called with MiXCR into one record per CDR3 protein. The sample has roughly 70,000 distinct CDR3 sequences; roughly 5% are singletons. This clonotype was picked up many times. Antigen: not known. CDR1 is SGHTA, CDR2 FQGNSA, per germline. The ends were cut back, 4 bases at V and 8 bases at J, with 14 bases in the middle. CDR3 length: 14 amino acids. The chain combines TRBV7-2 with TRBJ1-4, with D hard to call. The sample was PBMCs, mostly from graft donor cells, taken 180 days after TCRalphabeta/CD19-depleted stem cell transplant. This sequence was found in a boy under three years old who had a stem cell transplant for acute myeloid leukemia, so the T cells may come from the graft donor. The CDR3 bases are TGTGCCAGCAGCTCGGGGAGGCTTCGCGAAAAACTGTTTTTT. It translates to CASSSGRLREKLFF. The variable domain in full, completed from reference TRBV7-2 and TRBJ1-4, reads GAGVSQSPSNKVTEKGKDVELRCDPISGHTALYWYRQSLGQGLEFLIYFQGNSAPDKSGLPSDRFSAERTGGSVSTLTIQRTQQEDSAVYLCASSSGRLREKLFFGSGTQLSVL.